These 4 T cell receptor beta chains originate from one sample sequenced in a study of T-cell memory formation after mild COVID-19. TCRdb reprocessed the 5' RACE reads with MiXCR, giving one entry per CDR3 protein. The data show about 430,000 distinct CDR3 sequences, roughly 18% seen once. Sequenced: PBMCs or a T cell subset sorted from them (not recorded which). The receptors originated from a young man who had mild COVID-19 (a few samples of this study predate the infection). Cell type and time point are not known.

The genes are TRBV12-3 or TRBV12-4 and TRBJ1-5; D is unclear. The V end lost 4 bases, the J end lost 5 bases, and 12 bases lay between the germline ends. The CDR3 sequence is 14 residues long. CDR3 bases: TGTGCCAGCAGTTCCTCAGGTGGGGATCAGCCCCAGCATTTT. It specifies CASSSSGGDQPQHF.

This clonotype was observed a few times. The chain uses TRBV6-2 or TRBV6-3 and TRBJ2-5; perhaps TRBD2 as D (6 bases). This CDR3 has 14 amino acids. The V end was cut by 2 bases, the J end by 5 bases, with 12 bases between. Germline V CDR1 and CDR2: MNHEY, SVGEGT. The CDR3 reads CASSYGGLSETQYF. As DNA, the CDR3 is TGTGCCAGCAGTTACGGAGGGCTCAGCGAGACCCAGTACTTC.

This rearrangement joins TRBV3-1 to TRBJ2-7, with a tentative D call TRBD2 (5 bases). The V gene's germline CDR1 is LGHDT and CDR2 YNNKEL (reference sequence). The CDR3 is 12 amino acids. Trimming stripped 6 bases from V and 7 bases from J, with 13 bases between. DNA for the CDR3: TGTGCCAGCAGACCTCCCACGGGGGAGCAGTACTTC. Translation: CASRPPTGEQYF.

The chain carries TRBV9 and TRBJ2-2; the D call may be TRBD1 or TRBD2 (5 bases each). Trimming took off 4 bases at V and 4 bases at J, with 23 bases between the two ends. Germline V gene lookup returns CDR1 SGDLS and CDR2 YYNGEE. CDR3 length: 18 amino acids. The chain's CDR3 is CASSPPLSRGISTGELFF. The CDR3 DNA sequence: TGTGCCAGCAGCCCCCCTTTGTCACGGGGCATTTCCACCGGGGAGCTGTTTTTT.